Listed here are 29 T cell receptor beta chains from one sample, sequenced in a study of shared clonotypes between healthy human individuals. Produced via immunoSEQ multiplex PCR; TCRdb's table is partial and in-frame only. The sample contains some 2,100,000 clones, roughly 91% of which appear only once. CD45RO negativity and positive selection for CCR7 defined naive CD8 cells, a population that excluded terminally differentiated effector memory CD45RA+ cells. Material for sequencing was naive CD8+ T cells from PBMCs. These receptors all come from a young man in good health. Some clones in this sample may be carry-over from other donors' samples.

This clone was observed a few times. The chain recombines TRBV29-1 with TRBJ1-1, with 7 nucleotides matching TRBD1. V shed 4 bases, J shed 7 bases, and the junction held 6 bases outside the gene matches. This CDR3 is 12 amino acids long. Germline lookup yields CDR1 SQVTM and CDR2 ANQGSEA. CDR3 sequence (DNA): TGCAGCGTTGGGACAGGAAACCTTGAAGCTTTCTTT. It is translated as CSVGTGNLEAFF.

The chain joins TRBV29-1 to TRBJ2-7, with D possibly matching TRBD1 (6 bases). With 3 bases removed from V and 2 bases from J, the gap between germline ends came to 14 bases. Germline assignment: CDR1 SQVTM and CDR2 ANQGSEA. There are 14 residues in the CDR3. CDR3 nucleotide sequence: TGCAGCGTTGATCTCACAGGGCGACCCTACGAGCAGTACTTC. This sequence encodes CSVDLTGRPYEQYF.

The chain carries TRBV28 and TRBJ1-5; 7 positions agree with TRBD1. Losses at the gene ends were 6 bases for V and 9 bases for J; bases not matched to a gene: 23. CDR1 and CDR2 from the germline V gene are MDHEN and SYDVKM. This CDR3 is built from 18 residues. This CDR3 reads CASRDDREDFRVFGPQHF. CDR3 DNA: TGTGCCAGCAGAGACGACAGGGAAGATTTTAGGGTCTTCGGGCCCCAGCATTTT.

The rearrangement links TRBV7-9 to TRBJ2-1; weak D call: TRBD2 (6 bases). Trimming pared 5 bases from V and 3 bases from J, leaving 17 bases between. This CDR3 has 16 residues. The germline CDR1 and CDR2 sequences are SEHNR and FQNEAQ (reference sequence). The DNA of the CDR3 is TGTGCCAGCAGCCCATCAGCCGCGGGGTACTACAATGAGCAGTTCTTC. Translation: CASSPSAAGYYNEQFF.

As DNA, the CDR3 is TGTGCCAGCAGCTTCGGAATCGCAACTAATGAAAAACTGTTTTTT. Translating gives CASSFGIATNEKLFF. This rearrangement joins TRBV5-4 to TRBJ1-4, with unresolved D. The CDR3 covers 15 residues. Germline values: CDR1 SGHNT, CDR2 YYREEE (reference sequence). The V end lost 2 bases, the J end lost 0 bases, and 8 bases lay between the germline ends.

This rearrangement joins TRBV27 to TRBJ2-1, with no clear D. The length of the CDR3 is 16 residues. V dropped 2 bases and J dropped 3 bases, with 14 bases sitting between them. The germline gives CDR1 MNHEY, CDR2 SMNVEV (reference sequence). DNA of the CDR3: TGTGCCAGCAGTTTAGTTATGTCGCTAGGCTACAATGAGCAGTTCTTC. As protein: CASSLVMSLGYNEQFF.

The chain couples TRBV27 to TRBJ2-1; TRBD1 matches 9 bases. J was trimmed by 6 bases and V by 4 bases; bases with no gene match: 7. The CDR3 extends over 15 amino acids. Germline CDR1 and CDR2: MNHEY and SMNVEV (reference sequence). CDR3 sequence (DNA): TGTGCCAGCAGTTACAGGGGGCTGAGGGTCAATGAGCAGTTCTTC. Protein: CASSYRGLRVNEQFF.

As to this clone: Different DNA sequences within this sample yield the same CDR3. The gene calls are TRBV9 and TRBJ1-2, with 7 nucleotides matching TRBD1. In germline, CDR1 is SGDLS, CDR2 YYNGEE. This CDR3 spans 15 amino acids. With 0 bases clipped from V and 2 bases from J, the junction kept 4 bases outside the gene matches. CDR3 nucleotides: TGTGCCAGCAGCGTAGGGGACAGTTCCAACTATGGCTACACCTTC. This encodes CASSVGDSSNYGYTF.

The chain recombines TRBV7-2 with TRBJ1-5; weak D call: TRBD1 (5 bases). V lost 1 base, J lost 7 bases, and 8 bases lay in between. The germline V gene encodes CDR1 SGHTA and CDR2 FQGNSA. CDR3 length equals 13 residues. The CDR3 coding sequence is TGTGCCAGCAGCTTAGGGGGCCGGCAGCCCCAGCATTTT. Its translation: CASSLGGRQPQHF.

The rearrangement links TRBV11-2 to TRBJ2-1; 11 bases fit TRBD2. This CDR3 has 15 amino acids. From germline, CDR1 is SGHAT and CDR2 FQNNGV. The V segment lost 5 bases and the J segment 7 bases; nucleotides outside the gene matches: 7. The CDR3 loop is CASSVGLAGMNEQFF. The CDR3 DNA sequence: TGTGCCAGCAGCGTTGGACTAGCGGGTATGAATGAGCAGTTCTTC.

Notes on this clone: Other DNA sequences in the sample encode the same CDR3. The CDR3 sequence: CSVVPSGYEQYF. CDR3 bases: TGCAGCGTTGTCCCTAGCGGGTACGAGCAGTACTTC. The rearrangement links TRBV29-1 to TRBJ2-7; 8 nucleotides align to TRBD2. J gave up 4 bases and V 4 bases, and 3 bases lay outside the gene matches. Germline V gene data show CDR1 as SQVTM and CDR2 as ANQGSEA. CDR3 size: 12 residues.

This sequence joins TRBV7-2 and TRBJ2-3; 13 bases match TRBD2. CDR1 is SGHTA, CDR2 FQGNSA, per germline. The J segment lost 4 bases and the V segment lost 5 bases, leaving 9 bases of the junction unmatched. The CDR3 is 17 amino acids. The CDR3 protein is CASSGETSGRRPDTQYF. The CDR3 nucleotides read TGTGCCAGCAGCGGGGAGACTAGCGGGAGGCGCCCAGATACGCAGTATTTT.

The chain employs TRBV5-5 and TRBJ2-7; D may be TRBD1 or TRBD2 (5 bases each). The CDR3 is 12 residues long. The ends were cut back, 0 bases at V and 6 bases at J, with 7 bases in the middle. CDR1 is SGHKS and CDR2 is YYEKEE in the germline V gene (reference sequence). CDR3 nucleotides: TGTGCCAGCAGCTTGGGGGGACCCGAGCAGTACTTC. It translates to CASSLGGPEQYF.

CDR3 nucleotide sequence: TGTGCCAGCAGTTTAAGTCGGTTTGAAGCTTTCTTT. Translation: CASSLSRFEAFF. This chain joins TRBV28 and TRBJ1-1, with D uncertain. The germline V gene encodes CDR1 MDHEN and CDR2 SYDVKM. The CDR3 totals 12 residues. V was pared by 2 bases and J by 7 bases, with 8 bases between.

V is TRBV27 and J is TRBJ2-7, with a weak D call TRBD2 (5 bases). In germline, CDR1 is MNHEY, CDR2 SMNVEV (reference sequence). The CDR3 sequence is 15 residues long. Trimming stripped 3 bases from V and 1 base from J, with 13 bases between. Written as DNA, the CDR3 is TGTGCCAGCAGTTTTACCCCCGGGGAATCCTACGAGCAGTACTTC. Residues: CASSFTPGESYEQYF.

The chain combines TRBV11-2 with TRBJ2-1; 8 bases line up with TRBD2. V was pared by 5 bases and J by 10 bases, with 10 bases of the junction left unmatched. Germline V gene sequence: CDR1 SGHAT, CDR2 FQNNGV. The CDR3 runs to 14 residues. CDR3 amino acids: CASSARGLAGEQFF. The CDR3 region has the DNA TGTGCCAGCAGCGCCCGCGGACTAGCAGGGGAGCAGTTCTTC. The whole variable domain, remainder taken from reference TRBV11-2 and TRBJ2-1, is EAGVAQSPRYKIIEKRQSVAFWCNPISGHATLYWYQQILGQGPKLLIQFQNNGVVDDSQLPKDRFSAERLKGVDSTLKIQPAKLEDSAVYLCASSARGLAGEQFFGPGTRLTVL.

The rearrangement uses TRBV11-3 and TRBJ1-1; no firm D call. Germline V gene sequence: CDR1 SGHNT, CDR2 YENEEA. CDR3 length equals 14 residues. Trimming left V 0 bases short and J 4 bases short, with 9 bases between. CDR3 nucleotide sequence: TGTGCCAGCAGCTTAGATGGCGTGGGCACTGAAGCTTTCTTT. Its protein product is CASSLDGVGTEAFF.

This clone was seen a single time. The rearrangement links TRBV19 to TRBJ2-2; the D call may be TRBD1 or TRBD2 (5 bases each). V was shortened by 6 bases and J by 3 bases, with 17 bases between the two germline ends. Germline V gives CDR1 LNHDA, CDR2 SQIVND (reference sequence). The CDR3 spans 16 residues. The CDR3 DNA reads as TGTGCCAGTAGCGGGGCCCAAGGATTCTACACCGGGGAGCTGTTTTTT. Amino acids: CASSGAQGFYTGELFF.

The chain combines TRBV7-6 with TRBJ1-4, with D maybe TRBD1 (6 bases). The CDR3 totals 15 residues. V lost 5 bases to trimming and J lost 7 bases, with 17 bases between them. The germline V gene encodes CDR1 SGHVS and CDR2 FNYEAQ. The CDR3 loop is CASSPSGGAGEKLFF. As DNA, the CDR3 is TGTGCCAGCAGCCCTAGCGGGGGGGCCGGTGAAAAACTGTTTTTT.

The V call is TRBV4-1, the J call TRBJ2-5; TRBD1 matches 12 bases. The CDR3 runs 17 residues. With V trimmed by 1 base and J by 5 bases, 8 bases remained unmatched. Germline lookup yields CDR1 MGHRA and CDR2 YSYEKL. The CDR3 here is CASSQGPGQGAWETQYF. CDR3 DNA sequence: TGCGCCAGCAGCCAAGGTCCGGGACAGGGGGCCTGGGAGACCCAGTACTTC.

For this clone: Different DNA sequences within this sample yield the same CDR3. The chain links TRBV7-2 to TRBJ2-2, with D uncertain. The germline V gene encodes CDR1 SGHTA and CDR2 FQGNSA. The CDR3 runs 12 residues. Trimming removed 4 bases at V and 0 bases at J, with 0 bases between. CDR3 sequence (DNA): TGTGCCAGCAGCTCGAACACCGGGGAGCTGTTTTTT. Encoded protein: CASSSNTGELFF.

This clone came up once. The chain has TRBV11-3 and TRBJ1-4; D is uncertain. Germline V CDR1 and CDR2: SGHNT, YENEEA. The CDR3 runs to 17 residues. The V gene lost 2 bases and the J gene lost 5 bases, with 18 bases spanning the gap. CDR3 sequence reads: CASSLLTTTGHNEKLFF. The DNA for the CDR3 is TGTGCCAGCAGCTTATTGACTACAACCGGGCACAATGAAAAACTGTTTTTT. Using reference TRBV11-3 and TRBJ1-4 for the parts outside the CDR3, the full variable domain is EAGVVQSPRYKIIEKKQPVAFWCNPISGHNTLYWYLQNLGQGPELLIRYENEEAVDDSQLPKDRFSAERLKGVDSTLKIQPAELGDSAVYLCASSLLTTTGHNEKLFFGSGTQLSVL.

The rearrangement uses TRBV11-2 and TRBJ1-2; D gene unclear. Germline CDR1 and CDR2: SGHAT and FQNNGV. This CDR3 comprises 12 residues. V shed 5 bases and J shed 6 bases, with 10 bases lying between them. The CDR3, as DNA: TGTGCCAGCAGCCCCGGACTTGATGGCTACACCTTC. Translating it yields CASSPGLDGYTF. Variable domain in full (rest from reference TRBV11-2 and TRBJ1-2): EAGVAQSPRYKIIEKRQSVAFWCNPISGHATLYWYQQILGQGPKLLIQFQNNGVVDDSQLPKDRFSAERLKGVDSTLKIQPAKLEDSAVYLCASSPGLDGYTFGSGTRLTVV.

The V call is TRBV10-3, the J call TRBJ2-7, with D possibly being TRBD1 (5 bases). Between the trimmed V and J ends, which lost 0 bases and 1 base, there was a span of 10 bases. In germline, CDR1 is ENHRY, CDR2 SYGVKD. The CDR3 totals 15 residues. This CDR3 reads CAISESGGASYEQYF. For the CDR3, the DNA is TGTGCCATCAGTGAGTCGGGTGGGGCTTCCTACGAGCAGTACTTC.

This sequence joins TRBV7-9 and TRBJ2-7; perhaps D is TRBD1 or TRBD2 (5 bases each). The germline CDR1 and CDR2 sequences are SEHNR and FQNEAQ (reference sequence). The CDR3 consists of 14 residues. Trimming removed 7 bases at V and 2 bases at J, with 15 bases between. The CDR3 DNA is TGTGCCAGCAACCCCGGTCAGGGACCCTACGAGCAGTACTTC. Amino acids: CASNPGQGPYEQYF. Supplemented by reference TRBV7-9 and TRBJ2-7, the full variable domain reads DTGVSQNPRHKITKRGQNVTFRCDPISEHNRLYWYRQTLGQGPEFLTYFQNEAQLEKSRLLSDRFSAERPKGSFSTLEIQRTEQGDSAMYLCASNPGQGPYEQYFGPGTRLTVT.

This clone was counted a single time. The chain uses TRBV13 and TRBJ2-1; maybe TRBD2 (6 bases). The germline V and J ends were trimmed by 5 bases and 7 bases, with 24 bases remaining between them. CDR1 is PRHDT and CDR2 is FYEKMQ in the germline V gene (reference sequence). CDR3 length equals 17 residues. CDR3 coding DNA: TGTGCCAGCAGCCCCGACCAGATTGGGGGGAGCAGGAATGAGCAGTTCTTC. Protein product: CASSPDQIGGSRNEQFF. The full variable domain, in which reference TRBV13 and TRBJ2-1 provide the parts outside the CDR3, is AAGVIQSPRHLIKEKRETATLKCYPIPRHDTVYWYQQGPGQDPQFLISFYEKMQSDKGSIPDRFSAQQFSDYHSELNMSSLELGDSALYFCASSPDQIGGSRNEQFFGPGTRLTVL.

This chain connects TRBV28 to TRBJ1-3, with a weak D call TRBD1 (6 bases). Germline CDR1 is MDHEN and CDR2 is SYDVKM. V was shortened by 10 bases and J by 0 bases, with 16 bases between the two germline ends. The CDR3 totals 15 residues. The CDR3 loop is CATAGTLFSGNTIYF. DNA for the CDR3: TGTGCCACCGCCGGGACACTATTCTCTGGAAACACCATATATTTT.

This chain joins TRBV7-9 and TRBJ2-7, with D perhaps matching TRBD1 or TRBD2 (5 bases each). This CDR3 spans 17 amino acids. CDR1 and CDR2 from the germline V gene are SEHNR and FQNEAQ (reference sequence). V lost 3 bases and J lost 0, with 18 bases in between. CDR3 residues: CASSFSGGSHLSYEQYF. As DNA, the CDR3 is TGTGCCAGCAGCTTCAGTGGGGGAAGCCACCTCTCCTACGAGCAGTACTTC.

The genes are TRBV7-9 and TRBJ2-7; D may be TRBD1 or TRBD2 (5 bases each). The CDR3 contains 14 residues. Trimming took 6 bases from V and 7 from J, leaving 19 bases between them. Germline values: CDR1 SEHNR, CDR2 FQNEAQ (reference sequence). CDR3 region: CASSGRTGTEEQYF. Here the CDR3 DNA reads TGTGCCAGCAGTGGGCGGACCGGGACGGAGGAGCAGTACTTC.